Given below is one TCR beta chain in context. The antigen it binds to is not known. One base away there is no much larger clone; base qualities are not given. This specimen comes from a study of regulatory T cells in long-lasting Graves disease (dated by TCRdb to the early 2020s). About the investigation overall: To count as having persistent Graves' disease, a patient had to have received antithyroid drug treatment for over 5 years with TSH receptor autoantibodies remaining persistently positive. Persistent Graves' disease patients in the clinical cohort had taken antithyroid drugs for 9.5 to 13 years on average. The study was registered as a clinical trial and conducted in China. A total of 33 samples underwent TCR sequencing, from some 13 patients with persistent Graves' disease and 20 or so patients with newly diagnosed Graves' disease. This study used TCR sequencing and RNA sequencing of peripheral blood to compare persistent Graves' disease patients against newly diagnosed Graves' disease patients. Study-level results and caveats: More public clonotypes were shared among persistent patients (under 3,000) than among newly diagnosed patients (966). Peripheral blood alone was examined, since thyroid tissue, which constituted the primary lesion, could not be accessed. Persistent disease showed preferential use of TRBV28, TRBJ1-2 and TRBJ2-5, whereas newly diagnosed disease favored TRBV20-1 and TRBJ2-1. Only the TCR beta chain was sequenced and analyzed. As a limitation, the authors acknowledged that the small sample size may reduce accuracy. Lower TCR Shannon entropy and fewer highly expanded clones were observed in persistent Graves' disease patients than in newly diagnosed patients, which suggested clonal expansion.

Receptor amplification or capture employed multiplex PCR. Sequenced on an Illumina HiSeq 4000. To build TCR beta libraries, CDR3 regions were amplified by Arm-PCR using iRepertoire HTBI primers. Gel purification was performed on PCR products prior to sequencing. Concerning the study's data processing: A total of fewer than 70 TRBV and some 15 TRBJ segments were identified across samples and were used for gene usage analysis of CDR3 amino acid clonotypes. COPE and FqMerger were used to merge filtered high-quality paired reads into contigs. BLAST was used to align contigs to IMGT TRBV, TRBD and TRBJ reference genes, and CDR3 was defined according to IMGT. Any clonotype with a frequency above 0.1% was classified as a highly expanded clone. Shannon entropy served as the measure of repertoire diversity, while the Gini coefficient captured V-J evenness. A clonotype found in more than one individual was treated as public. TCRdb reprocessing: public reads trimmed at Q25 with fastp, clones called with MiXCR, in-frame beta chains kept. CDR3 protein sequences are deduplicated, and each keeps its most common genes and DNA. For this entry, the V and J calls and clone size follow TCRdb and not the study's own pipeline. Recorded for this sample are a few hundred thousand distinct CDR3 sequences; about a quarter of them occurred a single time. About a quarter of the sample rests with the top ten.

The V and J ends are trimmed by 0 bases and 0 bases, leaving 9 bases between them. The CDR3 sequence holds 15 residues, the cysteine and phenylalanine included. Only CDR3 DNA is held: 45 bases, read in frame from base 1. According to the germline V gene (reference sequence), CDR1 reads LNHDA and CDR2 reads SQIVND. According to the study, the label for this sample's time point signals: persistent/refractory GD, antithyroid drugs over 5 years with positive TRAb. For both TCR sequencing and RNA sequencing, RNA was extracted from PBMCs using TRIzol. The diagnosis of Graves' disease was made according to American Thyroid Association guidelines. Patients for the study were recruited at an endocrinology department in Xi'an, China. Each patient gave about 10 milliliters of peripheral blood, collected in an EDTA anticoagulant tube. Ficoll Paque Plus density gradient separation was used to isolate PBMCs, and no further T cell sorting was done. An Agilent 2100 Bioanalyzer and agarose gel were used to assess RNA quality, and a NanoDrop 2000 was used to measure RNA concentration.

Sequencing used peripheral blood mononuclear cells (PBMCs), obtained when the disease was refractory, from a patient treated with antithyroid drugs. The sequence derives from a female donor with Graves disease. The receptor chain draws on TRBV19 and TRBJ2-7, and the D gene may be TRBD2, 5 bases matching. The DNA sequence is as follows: TGTGCCAGTAGTATAGATCTGGGGAGCTCCTACGAGCAGTACTTC. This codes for CASSIDLGSSYEQYF.